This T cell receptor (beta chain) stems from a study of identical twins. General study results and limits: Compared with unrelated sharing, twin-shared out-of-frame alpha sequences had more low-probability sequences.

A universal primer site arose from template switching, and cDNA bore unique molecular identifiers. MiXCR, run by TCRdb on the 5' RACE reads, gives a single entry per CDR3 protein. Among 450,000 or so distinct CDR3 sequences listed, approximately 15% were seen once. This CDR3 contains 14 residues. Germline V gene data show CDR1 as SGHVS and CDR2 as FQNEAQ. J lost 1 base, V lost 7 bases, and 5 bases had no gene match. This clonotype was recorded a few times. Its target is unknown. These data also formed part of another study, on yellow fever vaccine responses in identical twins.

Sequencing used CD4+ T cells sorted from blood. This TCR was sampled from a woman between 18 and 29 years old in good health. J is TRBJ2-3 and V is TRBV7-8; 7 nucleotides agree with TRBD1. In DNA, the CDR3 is TGTGCCAGCAACTACGGACAGGGCACAGATACGCAGTATTTT. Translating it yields CASNYGQGTDTQYF.